This T cell receptor (beta chain) was identified in a study of technical replicates of blood from several donors. The CDR3 is made up of 15 amino acids. CDR1 and CDR2 from the germline V gene are SNHLY and FYNNEI. The ends lost 3 bases at V and 4 bases at J; junction bases unmatched: 5. TCRdb's copy holds only in-frame clones and misses some; the assay was immunoSEQ multiplex PCR. This sample has about 81,000 clones; about 90% occur once, and the top ten carry about 0.26%. Sequencing was done on a sample of T cells isolated from PBMCs. The origin of this receptor is a human donor in good health. The chain links TRBV2 to TRBJ1-4; 7 nucleotides match TRBD1. CDR3 in DNA: TGTGCCAGCAGTGAGACAGGGTCCCTTAATGAAAAACTGTTTTTT. Translating gives CASSETGSLNEKLFF.